Here is one T cell receptor (beta chain) with its context. This receptor's antigen is unknown. Base qualities were left out, and no much larger clone turns up one base away. The source of the sample is a study of blood T cells in healthy people across ages (dated by TCRdb to between 2014 and 2016). Looking at the study overall: Template switching captured roughly one uniquely barcoded TCR beta cDNA molecule per two T cells in model experiments. The study measured age-related changes in TCR beta repertoire diversity using deep sequencing normalized with unique cDNA molecular identifiers. Using the same blood draw, the study looked at two additional independent replicas of 1 million unique cDNA reads for two donors, one aged 18 to 30 and the other aged 80 or older. Donors were grouped into four age groups: young (average about 15 years), middle-aged (39), aged (approximately 58) and long-lived (about 90). Study-wide conclusions, independent of this receptor: As age increased, observed TCR beta diversity per million T cells dropped in a roughly linear way, and a significant reduction was already evident by age about 40. Conclusive comparison of naive and antigen-experienced compartments was prevented by the profiling of bulk unsorted PBMCs. Compared with the aged group, the long-lived group had more naive CD4+ T cells, fewer expanded clones and increased TCR diversity, suggesting age selection. Estimates of total diversity based on one million sequenced T cells were considered lower bounds and underestimates. The CMV infection status of donors was not known, potentially confounding age-related changes in expanded clonotypes. There was a strong correlation between observed TCR beta diversity and the percentage of naive T cells measured by flow cytometry.

V loses 0 bases, J loses 6 bases, and the germline ends lie 12 bases apart. From the cysteine up to the phenylalanine, the CDR3 has a length of 15 residues. The sequence is cut down to CDR3 DNA, 45 bases in frame from base 1. The library was prepared using 5' RACE. The instrument given in TCRdb is Illumina HiSeq 2500. A second 7 to 11 cycle PCR used a sample-barcoded 5' primer and a J-beta primer mix. Each TCR beta cDNA molecule received a unique molecular identifier from a template-switch 5' adaptor carrying 12 random nucleotides. At least 2.5 million CDR3-containing paired-end reads were obtained from each sample. First-strand cDNA was synthesized from all RNA with the Mint cDNA synthesis kit, primed by a TRBC-specific oligonucleotide. After uracil-DNA glycosylase treatment, a first 18-cycle PCR used universal primers M1SS and BC2_uni_R on all cDNA. The authors processed their data as follows. For normalization, 1 million high-quality reads were randomly selected from each sample, with every read carrying a distinct molecular identifier. Instead of being binned into consensus sequences, reads that shared molecular identifiers were thrown out. MiTCR, with a Q25 quality threshold and the strictest error-elimination algorithm, was used for CDR3 identification, clonotype clustering and error correction. Lower-bound total TCR beta diversity was estimated with a nonparametric unseen species model using Euler transformation. TCRdb reran the public reads through fastp at Q25 and MiXCR, keeping productive beta chains. Each CDR3 protein gets just one entry, which takes the most common genes and DNA from the rows behind it. The V and J calls come from TCRdb's annotation, not from the publication. The sample includes some 930,000 distinct CDR3 sequences, with about 28% observed a single time. The top ten clonotypes cover roughly 10% of the sample.

The donors were 40 or so Caucasian individuals from Russia, aged roughly 6 to 100 years, who were systemically healthy. Each donor gave roughly 9 milliliters of peripheral blood, drawn into EDTA-treated Vacutainer tubes. Ficoll-Paque density-gradient centrifugation was used to isolate PBMCs, with at least 7 million per sample. Trizol reagent was used to extract total RNA from the PBMCs, yielding at least 5 micrograms per sample. For every donor, an aliquot of PBMCs went through flow cytometry to measure the percentages of naive CD45RAhigh/CD27high T cells. The same sample was also studied in work on T cells of mothers and their children. From the second report: Donors were nine systemically healthy Caucasian individuals: three mothers and their six children. cDNA synthesis consumed the entire amount of extracted RNA, loaded at 1.5 ug RNA in each 15 ul reaction. In the second PCR, the M1S primer added sample barcodes and 2-4 random nucleotides. Over 8.5 million TCR beta CDR3 reads came from each mother, compared with some 3.1 million reads from each child. In both related and unrelated pairs, thymic selection shapes the output of TCR recombination in a similar way, with inherited differences having only a minor effect. Normalized repertoire overlap in related mother-child pairs was always slightly higher than in unrelated mother-child pairs, but the difference was never significant. Persistent microchimeric T cell clones were not detected, at a sensitivity of about 100 clones per million clonotypes. Deep NGS was used in the study to compare the TCR beta repertoires of mothers and children and to look for features that separate related mother-child pairs from unrelated individuals. The mean age was roughly 44 +/- 4 years for the mothers and approximately 11 +/- 4 years for the children. After adapters were ligated using NEBNext reagents, the libraries underwent 100+100 nt paired-end sequencing on an Illumina HiSeq 2000. To prevent cross-contamination, the mother and child libraries were prepared one month apart and sequenced in separate runs. Between 500,000 and 2,000,000 distinct TCR beta clonotypes were identified per donor. Naive TCR beta clonotypes were estimated from low-frequency clonotypes matched to each donor's FACS-determined naive share, without sorting.

Sequenced material: blood. The clonotype comes from a middle-aged woman in good health. The sequence joins TRBV23-1 to TRBJ2-4; the D gene is possibly TRBD2, with 7 bases matching. TRBV23-1 is given ORF status, its function remaining uncertain. The CDR3 region: CASSQSLGGANIQYF. The DNA is as follows: TGCGCCAGCAGTCAATCGTTGGGGGGGGCAAACATTCAGTACTTC.